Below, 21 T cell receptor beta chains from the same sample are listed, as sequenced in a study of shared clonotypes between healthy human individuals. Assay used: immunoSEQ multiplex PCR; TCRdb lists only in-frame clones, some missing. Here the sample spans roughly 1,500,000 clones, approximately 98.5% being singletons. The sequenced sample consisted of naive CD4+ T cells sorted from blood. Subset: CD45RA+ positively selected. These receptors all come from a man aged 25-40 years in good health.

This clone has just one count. In nucleotides, the CDR3 is TGTGCCATCACGACGGGATACTCCTACGAGCAGTACTTC. This translates into CAITTGYSYEQYF. The chain carries TRBV10-3 and TRBJ2-7; D might be TRBD2 (5 bases). In germline, CDR1 is ENHRY, CDR2 SYGVKD. The CDR3 runs 13 residues. V was cut by 7 bases and J by 0 bases, with 10 bases left in between.

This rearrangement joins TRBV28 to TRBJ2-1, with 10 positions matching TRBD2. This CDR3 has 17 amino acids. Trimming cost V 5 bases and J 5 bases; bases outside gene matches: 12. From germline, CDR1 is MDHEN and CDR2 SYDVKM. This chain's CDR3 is CASSLPRGAGGHNEQFF. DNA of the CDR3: TGTGCCAGCAGTCTACCCCGTGGAGCGGGAGGGCACAATGAGCAGTTCTTC.

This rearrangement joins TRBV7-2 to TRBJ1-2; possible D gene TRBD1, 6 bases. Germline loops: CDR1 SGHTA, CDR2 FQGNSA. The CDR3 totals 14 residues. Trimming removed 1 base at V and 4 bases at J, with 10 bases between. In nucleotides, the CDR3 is TGTGCCAGCAGCTTAGGAGGGGGTCCCTATGGCTACACCTTC. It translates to CASSLGGGPYGYTF.

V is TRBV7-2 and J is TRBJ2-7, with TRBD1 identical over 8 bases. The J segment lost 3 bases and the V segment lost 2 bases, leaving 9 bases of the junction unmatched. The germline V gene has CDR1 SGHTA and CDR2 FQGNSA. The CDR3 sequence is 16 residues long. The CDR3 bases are TGTGCCAGCAGCTTACGAGAAGGACAGGGAGGCTACGAGCAGTACTTC. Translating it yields CASSLREGQGGYEQYF. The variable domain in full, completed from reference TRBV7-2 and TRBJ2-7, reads GAGVSQSPSNKVTEKGKDVELRCDPISGHTALYWYRQSLGQGLEFLIYFQGNSAPDKSGLPSDRFSAERTGGSVSTLTIQRTQQEDSAVYLCASSLREGQGGYEQYFGPGTRLTVT.

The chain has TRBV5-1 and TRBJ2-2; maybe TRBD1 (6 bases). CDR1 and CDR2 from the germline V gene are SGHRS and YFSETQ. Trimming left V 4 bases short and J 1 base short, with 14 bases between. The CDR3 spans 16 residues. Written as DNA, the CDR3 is TGCGCCAGCAGCATGCTTCCGGGACAGAACACCGGGGAGCTGTTTTTT. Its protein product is CASSMLPGQNTGELFF.

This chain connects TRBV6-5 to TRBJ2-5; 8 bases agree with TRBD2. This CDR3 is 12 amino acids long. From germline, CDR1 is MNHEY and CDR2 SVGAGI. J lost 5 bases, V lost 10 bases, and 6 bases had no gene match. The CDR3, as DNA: TGTGCCACCGGGGGGGAGTACGAGACCCAGTACTTC. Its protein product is CATGGEYETQYF.

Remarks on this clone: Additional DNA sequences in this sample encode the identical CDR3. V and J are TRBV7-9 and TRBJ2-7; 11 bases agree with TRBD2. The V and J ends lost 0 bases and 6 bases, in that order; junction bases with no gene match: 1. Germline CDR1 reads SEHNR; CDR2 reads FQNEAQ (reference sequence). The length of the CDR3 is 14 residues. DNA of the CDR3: TGTGCCAGCAGCTTAGCGCTAGCGGGAGGCGAGCAGTACTTC. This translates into CASSLALAGGEQYF.

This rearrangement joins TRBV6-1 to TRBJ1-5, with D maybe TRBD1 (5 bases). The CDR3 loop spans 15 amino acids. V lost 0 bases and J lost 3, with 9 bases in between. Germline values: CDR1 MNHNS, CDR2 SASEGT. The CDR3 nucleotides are TGTGCCAGCAGTGAAGCGGGGGGAGACAATCAGCCCCAGCATTTT. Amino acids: CASSEAGGDNQPQHF.

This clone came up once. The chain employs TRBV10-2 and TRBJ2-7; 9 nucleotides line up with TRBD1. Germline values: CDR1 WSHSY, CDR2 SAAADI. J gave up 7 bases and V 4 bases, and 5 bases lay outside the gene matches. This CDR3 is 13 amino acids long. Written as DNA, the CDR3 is TGCGCCAGCAGTGGGACAGGACAGGGGGAGCAGTACTTC. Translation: CASSGTGQGEQYF.

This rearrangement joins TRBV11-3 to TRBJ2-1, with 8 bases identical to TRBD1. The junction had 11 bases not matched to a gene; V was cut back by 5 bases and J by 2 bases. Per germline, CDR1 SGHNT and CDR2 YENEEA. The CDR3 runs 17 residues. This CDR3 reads CASSQRSSGGPYNEQFF. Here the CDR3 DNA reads TGTGCCAGCAGCCAGAGGTCCTCAGGGGGCCCCTACAATGAGCAGTTCTTC. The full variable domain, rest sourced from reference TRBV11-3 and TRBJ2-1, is EAGVVQSPRYKIIEKKQPVAFWCNPISGHNTLYWYLQNLGQGPELLIRYENEEAVDDSQLPKDRFSAERLKGVDSTLKIQPAELGDSAVYLCASSQRSSGGPYNEQFFGPGTRLTVL.

CDR3 bases: TGTGCCAGCAACCCCCTAGCGGGAGCGGTCGGGGAGCTGTTTTTT. As protein: CASNPLAGAVGELFF. This chain joins TRBV7-9 and TRBJ2-2; 10 nucleotides align to TRBD2. Germline lookup yields CDR1 SEHNR and CDR2 FQNEAQ (reference sequence). CDR3 length: 15 amino acids. The V and J ends lost 7 bases and 7 bases, in that order; junction bases with no gene match: 9.

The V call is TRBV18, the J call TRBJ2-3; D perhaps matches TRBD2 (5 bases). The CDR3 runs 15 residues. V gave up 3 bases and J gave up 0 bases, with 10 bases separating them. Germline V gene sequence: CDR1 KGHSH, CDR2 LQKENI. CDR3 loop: CASSPVRASTDTQYF. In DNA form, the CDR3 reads TGTGCCAGCTCACCCGTGAGGGCTAGCACAGATACGCAGTATTTT. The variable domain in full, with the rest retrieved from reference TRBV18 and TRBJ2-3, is NAGVMQNPRHLVRRRGQEARLRCSPMKGHSHVYWYRQLPEEGLKFMVYLQKENIIDESGMPKERFSAEFPKEGPSILRIQQVVRGDSAAYFCASSPVRASTDTQYFGPGTRLTVL.

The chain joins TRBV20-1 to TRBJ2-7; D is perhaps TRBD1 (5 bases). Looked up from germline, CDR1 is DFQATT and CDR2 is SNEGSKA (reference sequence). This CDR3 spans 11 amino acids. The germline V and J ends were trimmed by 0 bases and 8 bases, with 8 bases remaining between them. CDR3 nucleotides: TGCAGTGCTAGAGAAGGGGTCAAGCAGTACTTC. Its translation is CSAREGVKQYF.

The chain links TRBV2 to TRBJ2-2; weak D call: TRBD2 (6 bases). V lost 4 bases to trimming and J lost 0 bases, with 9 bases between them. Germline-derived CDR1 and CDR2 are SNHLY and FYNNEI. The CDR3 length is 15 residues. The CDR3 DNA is TGTGCCAGCAGTGCCATAGCGGCGAACACCGGGGAGCTGTTTTTT. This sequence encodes CASSAIAANTGELFF.

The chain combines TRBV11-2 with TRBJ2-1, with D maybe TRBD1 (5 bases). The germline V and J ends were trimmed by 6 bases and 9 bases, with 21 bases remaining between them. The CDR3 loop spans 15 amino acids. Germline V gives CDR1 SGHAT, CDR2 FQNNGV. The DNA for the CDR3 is TGTGCCAGCAGTCAGATAGCAGGAGTAAGGGGTGAGCAGTTCTTC. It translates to CASSQIAGVRGEQFF. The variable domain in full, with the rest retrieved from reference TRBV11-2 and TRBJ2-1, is EAGVAQSPRYKIIEKRQSVAFWCNPISGHATLYWYQQILGQGPKLLIQFQNNGVVDDSQLPKDRFSAERLKGVDSTLKIQPAKLEDSAVYLCASSQIAGVRGEQFFGPGTRLTVL.

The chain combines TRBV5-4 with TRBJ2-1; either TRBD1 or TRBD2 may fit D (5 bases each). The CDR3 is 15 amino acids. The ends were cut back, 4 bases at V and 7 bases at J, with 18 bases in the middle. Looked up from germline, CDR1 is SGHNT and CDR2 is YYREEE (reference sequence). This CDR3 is CASSTDQGRGNEQFF. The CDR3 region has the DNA TGTGCCAGCAGCACGGATCAGGGTCGGGGAAATGAGCAGTTCTTC.

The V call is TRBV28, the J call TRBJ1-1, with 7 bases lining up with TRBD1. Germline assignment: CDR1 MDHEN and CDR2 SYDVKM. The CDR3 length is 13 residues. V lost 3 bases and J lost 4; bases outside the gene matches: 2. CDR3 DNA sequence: TGTGCCAGCAGTTTGACAGGGCCCACTGAAGCTTTCTTT. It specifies CASSLTGPTEAFF.

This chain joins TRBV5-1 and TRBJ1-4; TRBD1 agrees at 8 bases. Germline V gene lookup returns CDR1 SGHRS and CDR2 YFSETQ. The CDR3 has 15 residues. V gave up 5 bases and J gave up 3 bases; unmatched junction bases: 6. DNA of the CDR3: TGCGCCAGCAGTCCAGGGGGCGGGTCTAATGAAAAACTGTTTTTT. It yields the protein CASSPGGGSNEKLFF.

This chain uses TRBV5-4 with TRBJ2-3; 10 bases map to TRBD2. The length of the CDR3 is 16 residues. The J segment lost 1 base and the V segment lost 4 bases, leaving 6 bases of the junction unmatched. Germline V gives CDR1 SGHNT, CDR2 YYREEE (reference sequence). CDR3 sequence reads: CASSPEGTSGTDTQYF. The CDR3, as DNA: TGTGCCAGCAGCCCGGAGGGGACTAGCGGCACAGATACGCAGTATTTT.

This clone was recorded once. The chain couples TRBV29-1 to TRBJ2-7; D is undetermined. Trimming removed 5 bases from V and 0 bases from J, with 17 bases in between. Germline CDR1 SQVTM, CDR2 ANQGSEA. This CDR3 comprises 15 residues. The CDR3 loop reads CSVLSGSGSSYEQYF. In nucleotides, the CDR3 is TGCAGCGTTCTATCCGGGTCAGGATCCTCCTACGAGCAGTACTTC.

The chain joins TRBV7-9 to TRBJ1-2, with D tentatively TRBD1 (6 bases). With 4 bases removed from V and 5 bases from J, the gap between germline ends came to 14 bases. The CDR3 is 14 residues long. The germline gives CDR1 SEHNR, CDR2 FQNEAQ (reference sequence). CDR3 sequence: CASSSLTGVYGYTF. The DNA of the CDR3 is TGTGCCAGCAGCTCTCTGACAGGAGTATATGGCTACACCTTC.